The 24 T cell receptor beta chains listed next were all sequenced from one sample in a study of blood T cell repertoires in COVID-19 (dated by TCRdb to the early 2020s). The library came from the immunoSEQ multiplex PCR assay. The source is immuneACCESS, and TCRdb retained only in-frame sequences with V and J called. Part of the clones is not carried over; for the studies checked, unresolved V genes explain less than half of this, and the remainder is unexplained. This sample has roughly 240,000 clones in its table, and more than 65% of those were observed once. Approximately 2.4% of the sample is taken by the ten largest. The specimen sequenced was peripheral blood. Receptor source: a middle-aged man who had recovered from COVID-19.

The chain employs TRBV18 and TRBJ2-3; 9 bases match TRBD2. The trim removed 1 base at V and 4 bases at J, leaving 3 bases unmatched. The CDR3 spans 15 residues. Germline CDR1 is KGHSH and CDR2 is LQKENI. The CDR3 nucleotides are TGTGCCAGCTCACCACTGAGCGGGGGGCCAGATACGCAGTATTTT. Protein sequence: CASSPLSGGPDTQYF.

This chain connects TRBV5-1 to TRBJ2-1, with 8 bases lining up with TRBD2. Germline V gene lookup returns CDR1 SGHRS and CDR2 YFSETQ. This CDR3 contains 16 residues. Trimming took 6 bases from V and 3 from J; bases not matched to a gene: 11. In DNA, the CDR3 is TGCGCCAGCACCCTTAGCGGGATAGAAGGCTACAATGAGCAGTTCTTC. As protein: CASTLSGIEGYNEQFF.

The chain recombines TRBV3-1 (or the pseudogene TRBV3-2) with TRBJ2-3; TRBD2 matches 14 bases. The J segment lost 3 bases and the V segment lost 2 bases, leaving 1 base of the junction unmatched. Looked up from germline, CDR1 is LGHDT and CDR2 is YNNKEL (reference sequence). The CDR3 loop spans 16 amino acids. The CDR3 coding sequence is TGTGCCAGCAGCCAACGGACTAGCGGGAGGACAGATACGCAGTATTTT. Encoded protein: CASSQRTSGRTDTQYF.

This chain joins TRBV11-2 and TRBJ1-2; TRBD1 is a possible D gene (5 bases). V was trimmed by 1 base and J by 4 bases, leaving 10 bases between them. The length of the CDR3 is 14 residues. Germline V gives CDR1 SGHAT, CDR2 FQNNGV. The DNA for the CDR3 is TGTGCCAGCAGCTTAGGGGGGGTTAGCTATGGCTACACCTTC. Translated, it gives CASSLGGVSYGYTF.

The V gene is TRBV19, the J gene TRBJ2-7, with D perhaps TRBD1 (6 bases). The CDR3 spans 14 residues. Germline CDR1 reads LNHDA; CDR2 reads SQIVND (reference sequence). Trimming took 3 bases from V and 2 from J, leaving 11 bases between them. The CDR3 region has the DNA TGTGCCAGTAGTATTAGGGACACAACCTACGAGCAGTACTTC. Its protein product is CASSIRDTTYEQYF.

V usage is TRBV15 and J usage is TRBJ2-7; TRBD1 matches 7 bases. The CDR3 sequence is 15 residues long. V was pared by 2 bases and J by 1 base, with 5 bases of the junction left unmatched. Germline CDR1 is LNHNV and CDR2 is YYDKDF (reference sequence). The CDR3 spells CATSRTQGQSYEQYF. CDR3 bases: TGTGCCACCAGCAGAACCCAGGGACAGTCCTACGAGCAGTACTTC.

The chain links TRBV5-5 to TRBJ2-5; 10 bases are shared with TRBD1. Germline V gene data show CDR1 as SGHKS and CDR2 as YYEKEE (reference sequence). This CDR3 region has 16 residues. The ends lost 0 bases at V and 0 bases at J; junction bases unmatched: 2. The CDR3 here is CASSLGDRGHQETQYF. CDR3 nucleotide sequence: TGTGCCAGCAGCTTGGGGGACAGGGGCCACCAAGAGACCCAGTACTTC.

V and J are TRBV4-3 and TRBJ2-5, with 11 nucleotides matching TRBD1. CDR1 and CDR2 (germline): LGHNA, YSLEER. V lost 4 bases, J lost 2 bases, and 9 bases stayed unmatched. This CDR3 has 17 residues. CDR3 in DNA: TGCGCCAGCAGCCCGGGACAGGGGGAAATTGGTCAAGAGACCCAGTACTTC. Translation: CASSPGQGEIGQETQYF.

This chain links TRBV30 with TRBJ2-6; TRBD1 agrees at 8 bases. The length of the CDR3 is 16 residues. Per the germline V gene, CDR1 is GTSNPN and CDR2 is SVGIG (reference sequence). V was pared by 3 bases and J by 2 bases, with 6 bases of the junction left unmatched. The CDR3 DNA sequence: TGTGCCTGGAGCGACCGACAGGGGACTGGGGCCAACGTCCTGACTTTC. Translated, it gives CAWSDRQGTGANVLTF.

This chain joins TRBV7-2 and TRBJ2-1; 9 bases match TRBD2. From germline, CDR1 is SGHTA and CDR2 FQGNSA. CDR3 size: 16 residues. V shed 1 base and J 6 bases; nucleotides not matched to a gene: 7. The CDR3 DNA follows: TGTGCCAGCAGCTTAGAGTCTAGCGGGATTGGCAATGAGCAGTTCTTC. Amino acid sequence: CASSLESSGIGNEQFF.

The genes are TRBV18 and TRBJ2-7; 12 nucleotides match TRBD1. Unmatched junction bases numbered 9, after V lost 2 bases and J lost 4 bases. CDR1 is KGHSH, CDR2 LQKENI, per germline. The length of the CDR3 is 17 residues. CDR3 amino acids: CASSPNLPGQGAYEQYF. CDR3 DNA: TGTGCCAGCTCACCAAACCTGCCGGGACAGGGGGCGTACGAGCAGTACTTC.

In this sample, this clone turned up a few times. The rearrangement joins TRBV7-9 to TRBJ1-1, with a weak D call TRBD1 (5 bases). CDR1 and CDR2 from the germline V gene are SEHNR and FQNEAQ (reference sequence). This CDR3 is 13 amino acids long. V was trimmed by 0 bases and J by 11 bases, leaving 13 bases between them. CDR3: CASSLAGGEGAFF. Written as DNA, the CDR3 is TGTGCCAGCAGCTTAGCGGGTGGGGAGGGGGCTTTCTTT.

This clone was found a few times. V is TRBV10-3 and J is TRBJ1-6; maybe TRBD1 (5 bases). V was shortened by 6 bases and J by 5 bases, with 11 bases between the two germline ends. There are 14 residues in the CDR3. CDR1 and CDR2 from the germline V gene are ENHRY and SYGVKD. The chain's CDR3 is CAISEQVNNSPLHF. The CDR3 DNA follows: TGTGCCATCAGCGAACAGGTGAATAATTCACCCCTCCACTTT.

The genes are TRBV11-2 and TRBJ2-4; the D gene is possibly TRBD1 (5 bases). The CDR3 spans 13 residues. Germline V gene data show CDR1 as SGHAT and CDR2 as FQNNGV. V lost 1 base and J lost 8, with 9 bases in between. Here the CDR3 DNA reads TGTGCCAGCAGCTTAGGGGGCCGGGACATTCAGTACTTC. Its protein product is CASSLGGRDIQYF.

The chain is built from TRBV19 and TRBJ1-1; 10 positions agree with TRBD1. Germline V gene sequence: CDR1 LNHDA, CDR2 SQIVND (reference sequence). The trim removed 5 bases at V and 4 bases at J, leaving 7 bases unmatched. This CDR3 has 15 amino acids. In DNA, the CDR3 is TGTGCCAGTAGTTCCCCGGGACAGGGGAGCACTGAAGCTTTCTTT. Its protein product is CASSSPGQGSTEAFF.

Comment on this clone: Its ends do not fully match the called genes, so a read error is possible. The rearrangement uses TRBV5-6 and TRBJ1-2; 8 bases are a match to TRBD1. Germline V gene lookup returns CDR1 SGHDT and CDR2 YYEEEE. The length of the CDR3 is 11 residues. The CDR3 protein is CASSLEDRAVF. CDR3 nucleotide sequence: TGTGCCAGCAGCTTGGAGGACAGGGCCGTCTTC.

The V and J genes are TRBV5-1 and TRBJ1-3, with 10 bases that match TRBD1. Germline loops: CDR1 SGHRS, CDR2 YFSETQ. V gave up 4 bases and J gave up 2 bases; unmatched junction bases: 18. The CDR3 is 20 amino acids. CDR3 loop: CASSPYPGTGAPKTGNTIYF. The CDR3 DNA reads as TGCGCCAGCAGCCCCTACCCCGGGACAGGGGCCCCAAAGACTGGAAACACCATATATTTT.

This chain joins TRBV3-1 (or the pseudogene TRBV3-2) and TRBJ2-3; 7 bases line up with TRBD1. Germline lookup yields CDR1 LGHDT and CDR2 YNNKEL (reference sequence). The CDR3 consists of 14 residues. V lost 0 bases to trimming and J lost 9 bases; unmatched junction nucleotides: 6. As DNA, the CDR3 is TGTGCCAGCAGCCAAGATCCCGACAGGGCAACGCAGTATTTT. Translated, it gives CASSQDPDRATQYF.

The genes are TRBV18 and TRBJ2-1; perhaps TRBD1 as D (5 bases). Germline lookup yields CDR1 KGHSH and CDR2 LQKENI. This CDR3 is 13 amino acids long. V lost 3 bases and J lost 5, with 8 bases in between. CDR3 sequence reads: CASSPLRDNEQFF. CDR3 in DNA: TGTGCCAGCTCACCCCTCAGGGACAATGAGCAGTTCTTC. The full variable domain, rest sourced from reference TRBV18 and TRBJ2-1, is NAGVMQNPRHLVRRRGQEARLRCSPMKGHSHVYWYRQLPEEGLKFMVYLQKENIIDESGMPKERFSAEFPKEGPSILRIQQVVRGDSAAYFCASSPLRDNEQFFGPGTRLTVL.

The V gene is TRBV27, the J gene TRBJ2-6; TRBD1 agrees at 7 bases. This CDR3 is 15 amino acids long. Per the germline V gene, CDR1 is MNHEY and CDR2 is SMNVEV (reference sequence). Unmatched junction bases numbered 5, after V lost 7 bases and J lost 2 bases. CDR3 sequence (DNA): TGTGCCAGCACCAAGCAGGGGGCTGGGGCCAACGTCCTGACTTTC. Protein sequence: CASTKQGAGANVLTF.

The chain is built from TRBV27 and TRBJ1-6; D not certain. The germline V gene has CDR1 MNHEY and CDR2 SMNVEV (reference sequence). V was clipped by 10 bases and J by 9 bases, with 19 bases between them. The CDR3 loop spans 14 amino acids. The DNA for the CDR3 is TGTGCCACCAGCAGGCGGGATACGGTTTCACCCCTCCACTTT. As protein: CATSRRDTVSPLHF.

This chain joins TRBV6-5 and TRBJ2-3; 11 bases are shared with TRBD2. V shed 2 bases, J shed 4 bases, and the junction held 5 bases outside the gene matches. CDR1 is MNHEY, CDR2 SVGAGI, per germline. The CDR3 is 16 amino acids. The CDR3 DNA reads TGTGCCAGCAGTTACGGGCTAGCGGGGGGTTCAGATACGCAGTATTTT. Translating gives CASSYGLAGGSDTQYF.

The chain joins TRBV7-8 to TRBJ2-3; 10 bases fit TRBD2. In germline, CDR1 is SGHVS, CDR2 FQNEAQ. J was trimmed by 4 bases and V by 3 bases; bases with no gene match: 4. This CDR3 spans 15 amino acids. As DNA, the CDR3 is TGTGCCAGCAGCTTGATTAGCGGGAGGTCAGATACGCAGTATTTT. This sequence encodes CASSLISGRSDTQYF.

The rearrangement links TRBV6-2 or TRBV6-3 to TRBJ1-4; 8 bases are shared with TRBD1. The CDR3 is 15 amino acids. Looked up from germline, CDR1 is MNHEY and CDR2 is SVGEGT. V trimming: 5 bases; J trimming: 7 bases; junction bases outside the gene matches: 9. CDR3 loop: CASSETDRASEKLFF. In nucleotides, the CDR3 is TGTGCCAGCAGTGAGACGGACAGGGCTTCTGAAAAACTGTTTTTT.